This T cell receptor (beta chain) was captured in a study of shared clonotypes between healthy human individuals. The wider study: Donors were a couple of women and three men aged 18 to 49. Study-level points and caveats: At large depth, rarefaction still showed sorted-subset sequencing to be incomplete.

Sequencing was performed with immunoSEQ multiplex PCR; in TCRdb, only in-frame clones are kept and a portion is missing. The sample records more than 2 million clones, 85% to 95% being singletons. Trimming took off 5 bases at V and 9 bases at J, with 8 bases between the two ends. The CDR3 sequence is 10 residues long. The germline V gene has CDR1 GTSNPN and CDR2 SVGIG (reference sequence). For this clone: Its antigen is unknown.

This sequence originates from a man aged 18 to 29 in good health. The sequenced sample consisted of naive CD4+ T cells sorted from blood. Subset of the sample: CD45RA+ positively selected. V gene TRBV30 combines with J gene TRBJ1-3; D call uncertain. The CDR3 nucleotides read TGTGCCTGGGGCGAGGGCACCATATATTTT. Encoded protein: CAWGEGTIYF.